Given below is one T cell receptor beta chain in context. Its antigen is as yet unknown. The table came from immunoSEQ multiplex PCR; TCRdb's copy has only in-frame clones and leaves some out. The table includes 25,000 to 30,000 clones, about 80% detected once. The entry originates in a study of neoadjuvant nivolumab and ipilimumab in lung cancer. Whole-study findings and limits: From pretherapy to surgery, tumor richness and clonality rose with dual therapy. Higher pretherapy blood TCR richness went with higher resected-tumor richness. TCR richness and clonality were higher in tumors than adjacent uninvolved lung.

V lost 4 bases and J lost 2; bases outside the gene matches: 5. Germline lookup yields CDR1 SGHNT and CDR2 YYREEE (reference sequence). The CDR3 sequence is 16 residues long. This receptor was identified in an adult with non-small cell lung cancer. The sequenced sample was tumor tissue, obtained after neoadjuvant nivolumab, alone or with ipilimumab, at or shortly before surgery. The chain combines TRBV5-4 with TRBJ2-2, with TRBD2 matching over 10 bases. CDR3 DNA sequence: TGTGCCAGCAGCCCGGGGACTAGCGTTAACACCGGGGAGCTGTTTTTT. Protein: CASSPGTSVNTGELFF.